This T cell receptor beta chain was sequenced during a study of cytomegalovirus exposure and HLA in healthy donors. For the study at large: Previous work identified roughly 120 million unique TCR beta sequences from 150 million to 200 million T cells. Whole-study findings and limits: Later work found most CMV-associated TCR beta chains apparently HLA-restricted. In a later analysis, TCR association rates varied by HLA locus: DRB1 most, HLA-C fewest.

As to this clone: The antigen is undetermined.

The PCR ran on 60 Vbeta and 13 Jbeta primers. TCRdb keeps only in-frame clones here, not all; method: immunoSEQ multiplex PCR. The sample records 100,000 to 150,000 clones, around 78% being singletons. The sample consisted of PBMCs. This receptor was identified in a man in his forties in good health and CMV-seronegative.

The CDR3 DNA reads TGTGCCAGCTCACCGCAGGGGGAAGAGACCCAGTACTTC. Translated, it gives CASSPQGEETQYF. The chain links TRBV18 to TRBJ2-5, with 7 bases lining up with TRBD1. CDR1 is KGHSH and CDR2 is LQKENI in the germline V gene. Losses at the gene ends were 3 bases for V and 3 bases for J; bases not matched to a gene: 1. The CDR3 has 13 residues.